The T cell receptor beta chain described here comes from a study of blood T cell repertoires in COVID-19. Overall study: T cells, B-cell-depleted T cells, or PBMCs provided the cDNA or gDNA that served as material.

Methods used by the authors: Quantification of nucleated cells was approximated via reference gene primer amplification. The data were produced by immunoSEQ multiplex PCR, yet TCRdb's version contains in-frame clones alone and is incomplete. V and J calls and clone size are copied from that table; D and trimming were computed from the DNA. Altogether tens of thousands of clones are present, more than 65% being singletons, with the ten largest covering 25% to 30%. Trimming removed 6 bases from V and 4 bases from J; junction bases left unmatched: 9. The CDR3 extends over 15 amino acids. The germline gives CDR1 PRHDT, CDR2 FYEKMQ (reference sequence).

This TCR was sampled from a woman older than 75 with active or convalescent COVID-19. Sequencing input: peripheral blood. This sequence joins TRBV13 and TRBJ2-3; 8 nucleotides agree with TRBD2. This CDR3 reads CASRDFGGASDTQYF. The CDR3 nucleotides read TGTGCCAGCAGAGATTTCGGGGGGGCATCAGATACGCAGTATTTT.